Listed here are 11 T cell receptor beta chains from one sample, sequenced in a study of shared clonotypes between healthy human individuals. The assay was immunoSEQ multiplex PCR, and TCRdb's table has in-frame clones only and misses some. The sample carries approximately 810,000 clones, 80% to 95% recorded once. The naive CD8 fraction comprised CD45RO-negative cells positively selected for CCR7 and excluded terminally differentiated effector memory CD45RA+ cells. Sequencing was carried out using naive CD8+ T cells sorted from blood. These receptors all come from a man aged 30 to 45 in good health.

This chain uses TRBV6-4 with TRBJ1-1, with 8 bases that match TRBD1. This CDR3 is built from 15 residues. CDR1 MRHNA and CDR2 SNTAGT come from the germline V gene. With V trimmed by 4 bases and J by 3 bases, 7 bases remained unmatched. The chain's CDR3 is CASSAGRGLHTEAFF. DNA of the CDR3: TGTGCCAGCAGTGCAGGCAGGGGGCTACACACTGAAGCTTTCTTT.

The J gene is TRBJ2-7, the V gene TRBV27, with D unclear. The V end lost 7 bases, the J end lost 7 bases, and 20 bases lay between the germline ends. This CDR3 is built from 14 residues. Germline CDR1 reads MNHEY; CDR2 reads SMNVEV (reference sequence). The CDR3 DNA reads as TGTGCCAGCAAAAAGGGTCTTAACCAGTTGGAGCAGTACTTC. It codes for CASKKGLNQLEQYF.

The rearrangement joins TRBV7-6 to TRBJ2-3; 7 bases are shared with TRBD1. This CDR3 spans 16 amino acids. V lost 5 bases to trimming and J lost 7 bases; unmatched junction nucleotides: 15. The germline CDR1 and CDR2 sequences are SGHVS and FNYEAQ. CDR3 loop: CASSMGTAKGVNTQYF. CDR3 nucleotide sequence: TGTGCCAGCAGCATGGGGACAGCTAAAGGGGTTAATACGCAGTATTTT. The full variable domain, with the rest looked up from reference TRBV7-6 and TRBJ2-3, is GAGVSQSPRYKVTKRGQDVALRCDPISGHVSLYWYRQALGQGPEFLTYFNYEAQQDKSGLPNDRFSAERPEGSISTLTIQRTEQRDSAMYRCASSMGTAKGVNTQYFGPGTRLTVL.

The chain recombines TRBV28 with TRBJ1-5; 7 bases are a match to TRBD1. Germline CDR1 and CDR2: MDHEN and SYDVKM. Unmatched junction bases numbered 12, after V lost 7 bases and J lost 6 bases. There are 15 residues in the CDR3. The CDR3 sequence: CASTVEGALGQPQHF. The CDR3 coding sequence is TGTGCCAGCACCGTGGAGGGGGCGTTGGGTCAGCCCCAGCATTTT.

The rearrangement joins TRBV7-2 to TRBJ2-4; weak D call: TRBD1 (5 bases). V lost 2 bases to trimming and J lost 0 bases, with 8 bases between them. The CDR3 contains 15 residues. Germline V lookup: CDR1 SGHTA, CDR2 FQGNSA. In nucleotides, the CDR3 is TGTGCCAGCAGCTTAAAGGGGCTAGCCAAAAACATTCAGTACTTC. Translating gives CASSLKGLAKNIQYF.

The CDR3 loop reads CASSSRGWEQYF. The CDR3 DNA reads as TGTGCCAGCAGCTCGAGAGGGTGGGAGCAGTACTTC. The chain combines TRBV7-9 with TRBJ2-7, with D possibly being TRBD2 (5 bases). The CDR3 runs to 12 residues. Trimming removed 4 bases at V and 7 bases at J, with 11 bases between. Germline assignment: CDR1 SEHNR and CDR2 FQNEAQ (reference sequence). The whole variable domain, filled in from reference TRBV7-9 and TRBJ2-7, reads DTGVSQNPRHKITKRGQNVTFRCDPISEHNRLYWYRQTLGQGPEFLTYFQNEAQLEKSRLLSDRFSAERPKGSFSTLEIQRTEQGDSAMYLCASSSRGWEQYFGPGTRLTVT.

This clone was recorded a few times. The V gene is TRBV6-1, the J gene TRBJ2-7, with D perhaps matching TRBD1 (6 bases). The CDR3 spans 16 residues. Looked up from germline, CDR1 is MNHNS and CDR2 is SASEGT. Between the trimmed V and J ends, which lost 3 bases and 2 bases, there was a span of 17 bases. CDR3 DNA: TGTGCCAGCAGTGAGGAGTATGGGACATTAGCCTACGAGCAGTACTTC. This encodes CASSEEYGTLAYEQYF.

J is TRBJ1-2 and V is TRBV6-1, with a tentative D call TRBD1 (5 bases). The CDR3 is made up of 15 amino acids. Germline CDR1 reads MNHNS; CDR2 reads SASEGT. V was trimmed by 5 bases and J by 2 bases, leaving 15 bases between them. In nucleotides, the CDR3 is TGTGCCAGCAGTACACTGAGGGGAGTGAACTATGGCTACACCTTC. Encoded protein: CASSTLRGVNYGYTF.

Remarks on this clone: An end of the junction does not agree with germline; a read error may underlie this. The chain uses TRBV2 and TRBJ1-1, with no clear D. This CDR3 is built from 10 residues. Germline-derived CDR1 and CDR2 are SNHLY and FYNNEI. The CDR3 is CLEVFTEAFF. Written as DNA, the CDR3 is TGCCTGGAGGTTTTCACTGAAGCTTTCTTT. The full variable domain, in which reference TRBV2 and TRBJ1-1 provide the parts outside the CDR3, is EPEVTQTPSHQVTQMGQEVILRCVPISNHLYFYWYRQILGQKVEFLVSFYNNEISEKSEIFDDQFSVERPDGSNFTLKIRSTKLEDSAMYFCLEVFTEAFFGQGTRLTVV.

V gene TRBV30 combines with J gene TRBJ1-2, with no clear D. This CDR3 is 11 amino acids long. Germline values: CDR1 GTSNPN, CDR2 SVGIG (reference sequence). The V end was cut by 8 bases, the J end by 8 bases, with 15 bases between. CDR3 bases: TGTGCCCTAGGGCCTTCGGGGGGCTACACCTTC. This codes for CALGPSGGYTF.

The chain couples TRBV28 to TRBJ1-1; a possible D gene is TRBD1 (6 bases). Looked up from germline, CDR1 is MDHEN and CDR2 is SYDVKM. This CDR3 has 14 residues. V dropped 3 bases and J dropped 6 bases, with 14 bases sitting between them. Written as DNA, the CDR3 is TGTGCCAGCAGTTTGCAACAGGGAGGTGCTGAAGCTTTCTTT. Translating gives CASSLQQGGAEAFF.